Below, 19 T cell receptor beta chains from the same sample are listed, as sequenced in a study of naive and memory T cell subsets. For blood and skin samples, reverse transcription used TCR alpha and beta constant primers. One entry per CDR3 protein, called by TCRdb with MiXCR from the 5' RACE reads. This sample has 25,000 to 30,000 distinct CDR3 sequences, with 20% to 25% found just once. Adult healthy volunteers gave 2.5 ml peripheral blood for whole-blood RNA. All receptors come from a female donor in good health.

This clonotype was recorded many times. At one end the junction does not follow the germline gene, possibly because of a read error. The chain couples TRBV6-6 to TRBJ1-5, with D possibly TRBD1 on 5 matching bases. CDR3 length: 13 residues. Germline assignment: CDR1 MNHNY and CDR2 SVGAGI (reference sequence). CDR3 nucleotide sequence: TGCGCCAGCGCCCGACAGACCAATCAGCCCCAGCATTTT. Protein sequence: CASARQTNQPQHF.

V and J are TRBV7-7 and TRBJ2-3, with D tentatively TRBD2 (6 bases). From germline, CDR1 is SSHAT and CDR2 FNYEAQ (reference sequence). The CDR3 consists of 13 residues. Trimming cost V 5 bases and J 4 bases, with 10 bases left between them. CDR3 nucleotide sequence: TGTGCCAGCAGCCCGGGGACTTCAGATACGCAGTATTTT. Its translation: CASSPGTSDTQYF.

The rearrangement joins TRBV2 to TRBJ2-5, with D maybe TRBD2 (5 bases). Germline V CDR1 and CDR2: SNHLY, FYNNEI. The CDR3 spans 12 residues. Trimming left V 6 bases short and J 5 bases short, with 10 bases between. The CDR3 DNA reads as TGTGCCAGCAGCATTCAGCGGGAGACCCAGTACTTC. Protein: CASSIQRETQYF. Full variable domain (outside the CDR3, taken from reference TRBV2 and TRBJ2-5): EPEVTQTPSHQVTQMGQEVILRCVPISNHLYFYWYRQILGQKVEFLVSFYNNEISEKSEIFDDQFSVERPDGSNFTLKIRSTKLEDSAMYFCASSIQRETQYFGPGTRLLVL.

CDR3 sequence reads: CSARVSGTVRTF. For the CDR3, the DNA is TGCAGTGCTAGAGTGTCTGGGACAGTAAGAACCTTC. V gene TRBV20-1 combines with J gene TRBJ1-2; 7 bases are a match to TRBD1. The ends lost 1 base at V and 14 bases at J; junction bases unmatched: 10. The CDR3 totals 12 residues. Looked up from germline, CDR1 is DFQATT and CDR2 is SNEGSKA (reference sequence).

This clonotype was observed a handful of times. This chain uses TRBV20-1 with TRBJ1-3; D remains ambiguous. This CDR3 comprises 14 residues. Germline V gives CDR1 DFQATT, CDR2 SNEGSKA (reference sequence). With 0 bases removed from V and 2 bases from J, the gap between germline ends came to 8 bases. The CDR3 DNA is TGCAGTGCTAGAGATCTGGCAGCTGGAAACACCATATATTTT. Residues: CSARDLAAGNTIYF.

The genes are TRBV7-2 and TRBJ2-3; D is undetermined. CDR1 and CDR2 (germline): SGHTA, FQGNSA. The CDR3 runs to 13 residues. Trimming removed 4 bases from V and 1 base from J, with 6 bases in between. CDR3 nucleotides: TGTGCCAGCAGCTCGCCGGGCACAGATACGCAGTATTTT. Encoded protein: CASSSPGTDTQYF.

This clonotype has ten or more counts. The chain couples TRBV5-5 to TRBJ2-1, with 9 bases lining up with TRBD2. Losses at the gene ends were 0 bases for V and 1 base for J; bases not matched to a gene: 5. The CDR3 spans 17 residues. Germline CDR1 reads SGHKS; CDR2 reads YYEKEE (reference sequence). The CDR3 region is CASSLVFSGRSYNEQFF. The CDR3 nucleotides read TGTGCCAGCAGCTTGGTATTTAGCGGGAGATCCTACAATGAGCAGTTCTTC.

In its sample, this clonotype is medium-sized. The chain couples TRBV12-3 or TRBV12-4 to TRBJ1-1; D is possibly TRBD1 (5 bases). Trimming took 6 bases from V and 8 from J, leaving 10 bases between them. This CDR3 comprises 11 residues. The CDR3 loop is CASRVGREAFF. As DNA, the CDR3 is TGTGCCAGCAGGGTGGGGCGGGAAGCTTTCTTT.

The J gene is TRBJ2-7, the V gene TRBV4-1, with D perhaps TRBD2 (5 bases). V lost 4 bases, J lost 9 bases, and 7 bases lay in between. The CDR3 is made up of 10 amino acids. Germline V gene sequence: CDR1 MGHRA, CDR2 YSYEKL. CDR3 region: CASSRGSQYF. As DNA, the CDR3 is TGCGCCAGCAGCCGCGGGTCGCAGTACTTC.

This clonotype has more than one count but fewer than ten. The chain links TRBV20-1 to TRBJ2-7; 11 nucleotides line up with TRBD2. V trimming: 3 bases; J trimming: 6 bases; junction bases outside the gene matches: 10. The V gene's germline CDR1 is DFQATT and CDR2 SNEGSKA (reference sequence). The CDR3 is 15 residues long. This CDR3 reads CSARIAGGLVLEQYF. The CDR3 nucleotides read TGCAGTGCTAGGATAGCGGGGGGGCTCGTTCTCGAGCAGTACTTC.

As for this clonotype: Compared with germline, one end of the junction differs, possibly owing to a read error. V and J are TRBV10-2 and TRBJ2-3; 7 nucleotides align to TRBD1. Looked up from germline, CDR1 is WSHSY and CDR2 is SAAADI. This CDR3 spans 13 amino acids. The CDR3 here is CASNEQGEDTQYF. CDR3 DNA: TGCGCCAGCAATGAGCAGGGGGAGGATACGCAGTATTTT.

This clonotype has ten or more counts. The chain uses TRBV20-1 and TRBJ2-5; D remains unclear. This CDR3 spans 11 amino acids. Germline V CDR1 and CDR2: DFQATT, SNEGSKA (reference sequence). The V and J ends lost 6 bases and 0 bases respectively, with 5 bases between them. CDR3 coding DNA: TGCAGTGCCGTGCACCAAGAGACCCAGTACTTC. Amino acids: CSAVHQETQYF.

The CDR3 DNA is TGTGCCAGCAGTTACTCGACGGCTGTCAATGAGCAGTTCTTC. Protein product: CASSYSTAVNEQFF. The rearrangement joins TRBV6-5 to TRBJ2-1, with D uncertain. CDR1 and CDR2 from the germline V gene are MNHEY and SVGAGI. V was shortened by 0 bases and J by 6 bases, with 9 bases between the two germline ends. The CDR3 length is 14 residues.

This chain uses TRBV12-3 or TRBV12-4 with TRBJ1-4; tentatively, D is TRBD1 (5 bases). The CDR3 covers 14 residues. With 5 bases removed from V and 8 bases from J, the gap between germline ends came to 15 bases. The CDR3 coding sequence is TGTGCCAGCAGTATGACAGTGGCGGGGGAAAAACTGTTTTTT. Amino acid sequence: CASSMTVAGEKLFF.

V usage is TRBV20-1 and J usage is TRBJ2-5; 8 nucleotides align to TRBD1. The CDR3 covers 13 residues. V lost 6 bases, J lost 5 bases, and 8 bases stayed unmatched. Germline CDR1 reads DFQATT; CDR2 reads SNEGSKA (reference sequence). In DNA, the CDR3 is TGCAGTGCGAGCGGACAGGGCCTCGAGACCCAGTACTTC. Translating gives CSASGQGLETQYF.

At least ten counts were recorded for this clonotype. J is TRBJ2-1 and V is TRBV13; 8 positions match TRBD2. The CDR3 is made up of 12 amino acids. The junction had 2 bases not matched to a gene; V was cut back by 5 bases and J by 8 bases. The germline CDR1 and CDR2 sequences are PRHDT and FYEKMQ (reference sequence). CDR3 residues: CASSRGGYEQFF. The CDR3 DNA sequence: TGTGCCAGCAGCCGGGGGGGCTATGAGCAGTTCTTC.

This chain links TRBV20-1 with TRBJ1-5; the D gene is possibly TRBD1 (6 bases). The germline V and J ends were trimmed by 6 bases and 0 bases, with 12 bases remaining between them. Per the germline V gene, CDR1 is DFQATT and CDR2 is SNEGSKA (reference sequence). The CDR3 spans 14 residues. Here the CDR3 DNA reads TGCAGTGCCCGGACAGACTATAGCAATCAGCCCCAGCATTTT. Its translation: CSARTDYSNQPQHF.

This sequence joins TRBV12-3 or TRBV12-4 and TRBJ2-1; 9 bases align to TRBD2. J was trimmed by 9 bases and V by 0 bases; bases with no gene match: 9. The length of the CDR3 is 16 residues. The CDR3 DNA is TGTGCCAGCAGTTTAGCGCTGGCGGGAGGGCCTCTTGAGCAGTTCTTC. This encodes CASSLALAGGPLEQFF.

This clonotype was observed at least ten times. The chain employs TRBV20-1 and TRBJ2-7; D is undetermined. The germline CDR1 and CDR2 sequences are DFQATT and SNEGSKA (reference sequence). V was trimmed by 3 bases and J by 4 bases, leaving 16 bases between them. This CDR3 is built from 14 residues. CDR3 region: CSASPRIGLYEQYF. In DNA form, the CDR3 reads TGCAGTGCTAGCCCTAGGATCGGGCTTTACGAGCAGTACTTC.